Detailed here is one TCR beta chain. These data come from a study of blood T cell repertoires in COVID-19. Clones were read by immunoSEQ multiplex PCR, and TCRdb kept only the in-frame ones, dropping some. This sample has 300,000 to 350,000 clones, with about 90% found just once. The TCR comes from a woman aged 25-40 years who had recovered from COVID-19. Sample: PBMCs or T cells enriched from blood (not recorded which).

For the CDR3, the DNA is TGTGCCAGTAAGTCCCCAGGGGGCCGAAACACCATATATTTT. Its translation is CASKSPGGRNTIYF. The V gene is TRBV19, the J gene TRBJ1-3; 8 nucleotides agree with TRBD1. CDR3 size: 14 residues. J lost 5 bases, V lost 7 bases, and 7 bases had no gene match. Germline V gene data show CDR1 as LNHDA and CDR2 as SQIVND (reference sequence).